Listed below are T cell receptor beta chains from one sample, sequenced in a study of T cells in Graves' hyperthyroidism and ophthalmopathy. Using its own MiXCR run on the multiplex PCR reads, TCRdb lists one record per CDR3 protein. This table holds 700,000 to 850,000 distinct CDR3 sequences, approximately 36% found once. Source material: blood. These receptors all stem from a woman aged 40 to 50 with Graves' hyperthyroidism. Each CDR3 is given with its conserved first and last residue. Fields, in order: J gene, clone size, D gene, V gene, CDR3 protein, CDR3 DNA. D genes are given only for firm matches. Clone size appears in some rows only: once, few, many, or a class for an expanded clone.

>TRBJ1-1|-|-|TRBV19
CASMRSGTEAFF
TGTGCCAGTATGAGGTCAGGCACTGAAGCTTTCTTT
>TRBJ1-5|-|-|TRBV4-2
CASSQTISNQPQHF
TGTGCCAGCAGCCAAACAATAAGCAATCAGCCCCAGCATTTT
>TRBJ1-1|-|-|TRBV6-5
CASEGQTEAFF
TGTGCCAGCGAAGGGCAGACTGAAGCTTTCTTT
>TRBJ2-2|-|-|TRBV12-3/TRBV12-4
CASGSGHTGELFF
TGTGCTAGTGGTTCGGGCCACACCGGGGAGCTGTTTTTT
>TRBJ2-7|-|TRBD1|TRBV12-3/TRBV12-4
CASSLFGTEPYEQYF
TGTGCCAGCAGTTTATTCGGGACAGAACCTTACGAGCAGTACTTC
>TRBJ2-1|-|-|TRBV4-1
CASSRPWGIGNEQFF
TGCGCCAGCAGCCGGCCTTGGGGAATCGGCAATGAGCAGTTCTTC
>TRBJ1-3|once|TRBD1|TRBV6-1
CASSPRQGGIFSGNTIYF
TGTGCCAGCAGTCCTAGACAGGGCGGGATCTTCTCTGGAAACACCATATATTTT
>TRBJ1-5|-|-|TRBV6-1
CAILGGSRQPQHF
TGTGCCATCTTAGGGGGTTCGAGGCAGCCCCAGCATTTT
>TRBJ1-1|-|TRBD1|TRBV25-1
CASSTGGMNTEAFF
TGTGCCAGTTCTACAGGGGGCATGAACACTGAAGCTTTCTTT
>TRBJ2-7|few|TRBD2|TRBV11-1
CASSSGLDKYEQYF
TGTGCCAGCAGCTCGGGACTAGATAAATACGAGCAGTACTTC
>TRBJ2-5|many|-|TRBV7-2
CASSRAVGETQYF
TGTGCCAGCAGCCGGGCGGTCGGAGAGACCCAGTACTTC
>TRBJ1-2|-|TRBD1|TRBV4-3
CASSPSTGGGYGYTF
TGCGCCAGCAGCCCCTCCACAGGGGGAGGGTATGGCTACACCTTC
>TRBJ2-1|-|TRBD2|TRBV2
CASRKAGGSNEQFF
TGTGCCAGCAGAAAGGCGGGAGGGAGCAATGAGCAGTTCTTC
>TRBJ2-6|many|-|TRBV10-3
CAISESRQSGANVLTF
TGTGCCATCAGTGAGTCCCGACAGTCTGGGGCCAACGTCCTGACTTTC
>TRBJ2-5|many|TRBD2|TRBV7-8
CASRPTSGRVETQYF
TGTGCCAGCAGGCCAACTAGCGGGAGGGTGGAGACCCAGTACTTC
>TRBJ1-6|many|-|TRBV2
CASSLGGSRSPLHF
TGTGCCAGCAGCCTAGGCGGATCTCGTTCACCCCTCCACTTT
>TRBJ2-1|-|-|TRBV2
CATSGTPRNEQFF
TGTGCCACGTCCGGGACTCCGCGCAATGAGCAGTTCTTC
>TRBJ1-2|-|-|TRBV19
CAWSGGAYGYTF
TGTGCCTGGAGTGGCGGAGCATATGGCTACACCTTC
>TRBJ2-2|many|-|TRBV29-1
CSVDAKATGELFF
TGCAGCGTTGATGCTAAGGCAACCGGGGAGCTGTTTTTT
>TRBJ1-1|-|-|TRBV25-1
CASSYSIQGTYLFEAFF
TGTGCCAGCAGTTACTCGATCCAGGGGACTTACCTCTTTGAAGCTTTCTTT
>TRBJ2-7|-|-|TRBV5-1
CASSLEVAGTYEQYF
TGCGCCAGCAGCTTGGAAGTCGCGGGGACCTACGAGCAGTACTTC
>TRBJ1-1|many|-|TRBV29-1
CSVPSDGGRGSGFF
TGCAGCGTTCCCTCCGATGGAGGGCGGGGTTCAGGTTTCTTT
>TRBJ1-1|-|-|TRBV3-1
CASSQHPPSAFF
TGTGCCAGCAGTCAACACCCTCCCTCGGCTTTCTTT
>TRBJ1-5|-|-|TRBV9
CASSQDPHTSNQPQHF
TGTGCCAGCAGCCAAGATCCGCACACTAGCAATCAGCCCCAGCATTTT
>TRBJ2-5|many|TRBD1|TRBV29-1
CSVDPGGVVTQYF
TGCAGCGTTGATCCAGGGGGCGTGGTGACCCAGTACTTC
>TRBJ2-2|-|-|TRBV14
CASSHNRVAGEPFF
TGTGCCAGCAGCCATAACAGGGTGGCCGGGGAGCCGTTTTTT
>TRBJ1-6|-|-|TRBV7-7
CASSWSLNSPLHF
TGTGCTAGCAGCTGGAGCCTAAATTCACCCCTCCACTTT
>TRBJ1-2|few|TRBD1|TRBV24-1
CATSDRTGNMDGYTF
TGTGCCACCAGTGACCGGACAGGGAATATGGATGGCTACACCTTC
>TRBJ2-7|many|-|TRBV20-1
CSVGGETGQYF
TGCAGTGTGGGCGGTGAAACGGGGCAGTACTTC
>TRBJ2-7|-|TRBD1|TRBV6-1
CASSAGQGASYEQYF
TGTGCCAGCAGTGCCGGACAGGGAGCCTCCTACGAGCAGTACTTC
>TRBJ1-2|few|-|TRBV6-5
CASSIRDNYGYTF
TGTGCCAGCAGTATCCGGGATAACTATGGCTACACCTTC
>TRBJ1-1|few|-|TRBV11-2
CASSFRTGASNTEAFF
TGTGCCAGCAGCTTTAGAACCGGGGCATCGAACACTGAAGCTTTCTTT
>TRBJ2-7|few|TRBD2|TRBV6-5
CASSYGASGSYEQYF
TGTGCCAGCAGTTACGGCGCTAGCGGCTCCTACGAGCAGTACTTC
>TRBJ1-5|many|-|TRBV10-3
CAISDSLLTASNQPQHF
TGTGCCATCAGTGATTCTCTACTCACAGCGAGCAATCAGCCCCAGCATTTT
>TRBJ2-5|-|-|TRBV10-1
CASSPSIEAQYF
TGCGCCAGCAGTCCTAGCATCGAGGCCCAGTACTTC
>TRBJ1-1|-|-|TRBV7-2
CASSYWGGTEAFF
TGTGCCAGCAGCTATTGGGGGGGCACTGAAGCTTTCTTT
>TRBJ2-3|-|-|TRBV7-9
CASSPPGTTDTQYF
TGTGCCAGCAGCCCCCCCGGGACAACAGATACGCAGTATTTT
>TRBJ2-7|-|TRBD2|TRBV9
CASSVLAGLSYEQYF
TGTGCCAGCAGCGTACTAGCGGGGCTATCCTACGAGCAGTACTTC
>TRBJ1-1|many|-|TRBV5-1
CASSLADTSYNTEAFF
TGCGCCAGCAGCTTGGCAGATACATCATATAACACTGAAGCTTTCTTT
>TRBJ2-7|few|-|TRBV7-2
CASSLEHDPNYNPYEQYF
TGTGCCAGCAGCTTAGAACACGACCCAAACTATAACCCCTACGAGCAGTACTTC
>TRBJ1-3|-|-|TRBV6-6
CASSPQSGGGDSGNTIYF
TGTGCCAGCAGTCCCCAATCGGGGGGGGGAGACTCTGGAAACACCATATATTTT
>TRBJ2-5|many|-|TRBV25-1
CASSVSRVQETQYF
TGTGCCAGCAGTGTTTCCAGGGTACAAGAGACCCAGTACTTC
>TRBJ2-7|-|TRBD2|TRBV6-5
CAISYGRVGYEQYF
TGTGCCATCAGTTACGGGAGGGTAGGCTACGAGCAGTACTTC
>TRBJ2-7|many|TRBD2|TRBV7-9
CASSTPGLAGATYEQYF
TGTGCCAGCAGCACCCCGGGACTAGCGGGCGCTACCTACGAGCAGTACTTC
>TRBJ1-6|many|-|TRBV10-3
CAISARGLSDSPLHF
TGTGCCATCAGTGCGCGTGGGTTAAGCGATTCACCCCTCCACTTT
>TRBJ1-1|many|TRBD1|TRBV7-9
CASSLTGERTEAFF
TGTGCCAGCAGCTTGACAGGGGAGAGAACTGAAGCTTTCTTT
>TRBJ2-7|-|-|TRBV7-8
CASSPTDHEQYF
TGTGCCAGCAGCCCCACCGACCACGAGCAGTACTTC